The 32 T cell receptor beta chains listed next were all sequenced from one sample in a study of post-analysis software for immune sequencing data. Whole-study findings and limits: Patients carried four or five TRBV segments more frequently than controls did, and TRBV5-6, TRBV5-1 and TRBV20-1 were among them.

Researchers reported that TCR beta cDNA libraries carried unique molecular identifiers. TCRdb ran MiXCR on the PCR reads and lists one entry per CDR3 protein. The sample records 600,000 to 750,000 distinct CDR3 sequences, around 60% being singletons. No antigen is known for these receptors. Sequencing used blood. These receptors were obtained from a girl aged 2 to 10 with multiple sclerosis.

This chain joins TRBV29-1 and TRBJ2-1, with D tentatively TRBD2 (7 bases). Trimming cost V 8 bases and J 2 bases, with 16 bases left between them. The germline CDR1 and CDR2 sequences are SQVTM and ANQGSEA. The length of the CDR3 is 14 residues. The CDR3 region is CSTEGGGPYNEQFF. In DNA form, the CDR3 reads TGCAGCACCGAGGGGGGAGGGCCCTACAATGAGCAGTTCTTC.

The chain has TRBV29-1 and TRBJ2-1; D not resolved. Trimming left V 8 bases short and J 0 bases short, with 14 bases between. From germline, CDR1 is SQVTM and CDR2 ANQGSEA. The CDR3 has 14 residues. The CDR3 nucleotides are TGCAGCTCCCGGACGTTAAGCTCCTACAATGAGCAGTTCTTC. This translates into CSSRTLSSYNEQFF.

The V call is TRBV9, the J call TRBJ2-2; TRBD2 matches 7 bases. V was pared by 2 bases and J by 4 bases, with 8 bases of the junction left unmatched. Per the germline V gene, CDR1 is SGDLS and CDR2 is YYNGEE. The CDR3 covers 16 residues. DNA of the CDR3: TGTGCCAGCAGCGTCTTGGCGGGGGAGAGCACCGGGGAGCTGTTTTTT. Protein: CASSVLAGESTGELFF.

J is TRBJ1-1 and V is TRBV4-1; D uncertain. The CDR3 has 15 residues. The V gene lost 3 bases and the J gene lost 1 base, with 12 bases spanning the gap. CDR1 is MGHRA, CDR2 YSYEKL, per germline. CDR3 protein: CASSQTGHPNTEAFF. Written as DNA, the CDR3 is TGCGCCAGCAGCCAGACGGGCCACCCGAACACTGAAGCTTTCTTT.

CDR3 amino acids: CASRKFQGGTGANVLTF. In DNA form, the CDR3 reads TGTGCCAGCAGAAAATTCCAGGGGGGCACTGGGGCCAACGTCCTGACTTTC. The J gene is TRBJ2-6, the V gene TRBV11-2; weak D call: TRBD1 (7 bases). The V and J ends lost 6 bases and 2 bases respectively, with 17 bases between them. Germline assignment: CDR1 SGHAT and CDR2 FQNNGV. The CDR3 loop spans 17 amino acids.

The chain has TRBV6-6 and TRBJ2-6, with a weak D call TRBD1 (6 bases). Germline V lookup: CDR1 MNHNY, CDR2 SVGAGI (reference sequence). This CDR3 region has 13 residues. The V and J ends lost 6 bases and 10 bases respectively, with 13 bases between them. This chain's CDR3 is CASSLLTGNVLTF. The CDR3 region has the DNA TGTGCCAGCAGCCTCCTGACAGGAAACGTCCTGACTTTC.

This clonotype was picked up a small number of times. The genes are TRBV10-1 and TRBJ2-7, with 9 bases identical to TRBD1. The CDR3 is made up of 15 amino acids. J gave up 3 bases and V 3 bases, and 6 bases lay outside the gene matches. Germline CDR1 is WNHNN and CDR2 is SYGVQD (reference sequence). The CDR3 here is CASSDPGQGGYEQYF. CDR3 sequence (DNA): TGCGCCAGCAGTGACCCGGGACAGGGCGGCTACGAGCAGTACTTC.

The genes are TRBV4-1 and TRBJ2-4; 9 bases agree with TRBD1. The V and J ends lost 4 bases and 0 bases, in that order; junction bases with no gene match: 13. CDR1 and CDR2 (germline): MGHRA, YSYEKL. The CDR3 sequence is 19 residues long. CDR3 sequence (DNA): TGCGCCAGCAGCCCTTCCGACCGGGACAGGGTACTAGCCAAAAACATTCAGTACTTC. Translated: CASSPSDRDRVLAKNIQYF.

The V and J genes are TRBV30 and TRBJ1-1; no firm D call. The germline CDR1 and CDR2 sequences are GTSNPN and SVGIG (reference sequence). V was shortened by 0 bases and J by 6 bases, with 11 bases between the two germline ends. This CDR3 is 13 amino acids long. CDR3 nucleotide sequence: TGTGCCTGGAGTGTATTGTCAGCAGCTGAAGCTTTCTTT. Translation: CAWSVLSAAEAFF.

In this sample, this clonotype turned up a few times. The chain links TRBV7-9 to TRBJ2-1; 8 bases agree with TRBD1. CDR3 length: 16 amino acids. Trimming took 5 bases from V and 4 from J; bases not matched to a gene: 10. The germline gives CDR1 SEHNR, CDR2 FQNEAQ (reference sequence). The CDR3 bases are TGTGCCAGCAGCGCCGGGACAGGAGCTCTATACAATGAGCAGTTCTTC. The encoded protein is CASSAGTGALYNEQFF.

This clonotype was seen more than once but under ten times. The J gene is TRBJ2-6, the V gene TRBV29-1; tentative D call: TRBD1 (6 bases). Germline-derived CDR1 and CDR2 are SQVTM and ANQGSEA. This CDR3 contains 17 residues. The V and J ends lost 2 bases and 0 bases respectively, with 14 bases between them. Written as DNA, the CDR3 is TGCAGCGTTGAATGGGGGACAATGGGCTCTGGGGCCAACGTCCTGACTTTC. This gives the protein CSVEWGTMGSGANVLTF.

The chain carries TRBV29-1 and TRBJ2-7, with 9 bases identical to TRBD1. This CDR3 has 11 amino acids. Germline CDR1 reads SQVTM; CDR2 reads ANQGSEA. Losses at the gene ends were 7 bases for V and 7 bases for J; bases not matched to a gene: 5. In nucleotides, the CDR3 is TGCAGCGCCGGGACAGGGAGGGAGCAGTACTTC. This gives the protein CSAGTGREQYF.

This sequence joins TRBV4-3 and TRBJ2-1; 8 bases align to TRBD1. This CDR3 spans 14 amino acids. The V segment lost 4 bases and the J segment 8 bases; nucleotides outside the gene matches: 7. The germline CDR1 and CDR2 sequences are LGHNA and YSLEER. The CDR3 protein is CASSPIGTGDEQFF. CDR3 DNA: TGCGCCAGCAGCCCCATCGGGACAGGCGATGAGCAGTTCTTC.

The rearrangement links TRBV18 to TRBJ2-7; no clear D gene. Per germline, CDR1 KGHSH and CDR2 LQKENI. Trimming removed 6 bases at V and 2 bases at J, with 14 bases between. This CDR3 is 14 amino acids long. This CDR3 reads CASSSVYSPYEQYF. Written as DNA, the CDR3 is TGTGCCAGCTCCTCGGTCTACAGTCCCTACGAGCAGTACTTC.

This chain connects TRBV29-1 to TRBJ2-7; D might be TRBD2 (6 bases). Trimming pared 8 bases from V and 2 bases from J, leaving 16 bases between. CDR1 is SQVTM, CDR2 ANQGSEA, per germline. The CDR3 contains 13 residues. CDR3 DNA sequence: TGCAGCTTCCGAGGGACTTTGCCCTACGAGCAGTACTTC. Its translation: CSFRGTLPYEQYF.

The chain recombines TRBV10-3 with TRBJ1-2; TRBD1 matches 9 bases. J gave up 8 bases and V 5 bases, and 6 bases lay outside the gene matches. The CDR3 sequence is 13 residues long. Germline V gene sequence: CDR1 ENHRY, CDR2 SYGVKD. The chain's CDR3 is CAISLQGAEGYTF. CDR3 DNA sequence: TGTGCCATCAGTTTACAGGGGGCAGAGGGCTACACCTTC.

The V and J genes are TRBV5-1 and TRBJ1-2; D remains unclear. V lost 3 bases to trimming and J lost 0 bases, with 12 bases between them. Germline V lookup: CDR1 SGHRS, CDR2 YFSETQ. The CDR3 covers 15 residues. The CDR3: CASSYSAPTNYGYTF. The CDR3 DNA reads as TGCGCCAGCAGCTATTCAGCGCCTACTAACTATGGCTACACCTTC.

This clonotype occurred a few times. The genes are TRBV29-1 and TRBJ2-7; TRBD1 is a possible D gene (6 bases). This CDR3 has 14 residues. Germline values: CDR1 SQVTM, CDR2 ANQGSEA. Trimming removed 4 bases from V and 4 bases from J, with 17 bases in between. CDR3 in DNA: TGCAGCGTTGGAACCAGGGGTAACTATTACGAGCAGTACTTC. Its translation: CSVGTRGNYYEQYF.

Turning to this clonotype: A read error may account for a junction end that differs from germline. The chain uses TRBV12-3 or TRBV12-4 and TRBJ2-4; no clear D. The CDR3 is made up of 15 amino acids. CDR3: CASRPTAGAKNIRYF. The CDR3 nucleotides are TGTGCCAGCAGGCCAACGGCCGGAGCCAAAAACATTCGGTACTTC.

The chain employs TRBV29-1 and TRBJ2-1; either TRBD1 or TRBD2 may supply D (6 bases each). There are 13 residues in the CDR3. The ends were cut back, 3 bases at V and 8 bases at J, with 14 bases in the middle. CDR1 SQVTM and CDR2 ANQGSEA come from the germline V gene. CDR3 in amino acids: CSVERVGGDEQFF. For the CDR3, the DNA is TGCAGCGTTGAGAGGGTCGGGGGCGATGAGCAGTTCTTC.

The gene calls are TRBV6-5 and TRBJ1-2; 7 bases match TRBD1. Trimming removed 6 bases from V and 8 bases from J; junction bases left unmatched: 9. Per germline, CDR1 MNHEY and CDR2 SVGAGI. The CDR3 is made up of 13 amino acids. The CDR3 DNA reads TGTGCCAGCAGCTGGGACAGATCGGGAGGCTACACCTTC. The encoded protein is CASSWDRSGGYTF.

A few counts support this clonotype. The chain is built from TRBV20-1 and TRBJ2-5; 12 bases match TRBD2. This CDR3 has 15 residues. Germline CDR1 reads DFQATT; CDR2 reads SNEGSKA (reference sequence). Trimming took 2 bases from V and 4 from J; bases not matched to a gene: 5. CDR3 DNA: TGCAGTGCTAGACCGACTAGCGGGAGAGGAGAGACCCAGTACTTC. Protein: CSARPTSGRGETQYF.

The V call is TRBV5-6, the J call TRBJ2-1, with a tentative D call TRBD2 (6 bases). V lost 3 bases, J lost 0 bases, and 13 bases lay in between. Germline values: CDR1 SGHDT, CDR2 YYEEEE. There are 16 residues in the CDR3. CDR3 region: CASSWRGRSSYNEQFF. As DNA, the CDR3 is TGTGCCAGCAGCTGGAGGGGCAGGAGCTCCTACAATGAGCAGTTCTTC.

This clonotype appeared a few times. The gene calls are TRBV28 and TRBJ1-2; possibly TRBD1 for D (6 bases). With 4 bases removed from V and 1 base from J, the gap between germline ends came to 7 bases. CDR3 length: 13 residues. Germline CDR1 MDHEN, CDR2 SYDVKM. The CDR3 DNA is TGTGCCAGCAGTTCGGGACATAACTATGGCTACACCTTC. It yields the protein CASSSGHNYGYTF.

This clonotype has just a few counts. The chain is built from TRBV20-1 and TRBJ2-4; D is ambiguous. The CDR3 consists of 12 residues. Germline V lookup: CDR1 DFQATT, CDR2 SNEGSKA (reference sequence). Trimming cost V 3 bases and J 5 bases, with 8 bases left between them. This CDR3 is CSASLRENIQYF. In DNA, the CDR3 is TGCAGTGCTAGTCTCCGGGAAAACATTCAGTACTTC.

There are a few counts of this clonotype. The CDR3 region has the DNA TGTGCCAGCCGGGGGTTTTCCACAGATACGCAGTATTTT. It translates to CASRGFSTDTQYF. This chain uses TRBV7-9 with TRBJ2-3, with D possibly matching TRBD2 (6 bases). V was trimmed by 8 bases and J by 2 bases, leaving 11 bases between them. Germline V gives CDR1 SEHNR, CDR2 FQNEAQ (reference sequence). The CDR3 has 13 residues.

A few counts support this clonotype. One end of the junction is discordant with germline, which a read error may explain. The chain joins TRBV6-2 or TRBV6-3 to TRBJ2-1; D is ambiguous. Germline-derived CDR1 and CDR2 are MNHEY and SVGEGT. CDR3 size: 14 residues. This CDR3 is CASSLRLSHNEQFF. In DNA form, the CDR3 reads TGTGCCAGCAGTTTAAGACTCTCCCACAATGAGCAGTTCTTC.

The chain has TRBV7-7 and TRBJ2-5, with D possibly being TRBD2 (5 bases). V was cut by 4 bases and J by 1 base, with 13 bases left in between. The germline V gene encodes CDR1 SSHAT and CDR2 FNYEAQ (reference sequence). This CDR3 has 15 amino acids. The CDR3 sequence is CASSSTWAGQETQYF. CDR3 DNA: TGTGCCAGCAGCTCGACTTGGGCGGGCCAAGAGACCCAGTACTTC.

Only a few counts were recorded for this clonotype. The V gene is TRBV12-3 or TRBV12-4, the J gene TRBJ2-4, with no clear D. V dropped 2 bases and J dropped 1 base, with 6 bases sitting between them. This CDR3 is 14 amino acids long. The CDR3 here is CASSLTGAKNIQYF. The DNA for the CDR3 is TGTGCCAGCAGTTTAACCGGGGCCAAAAACATTCAGTACTTC.

V and J are TRBV10-2 and TRBJ2-3; the D gene is possibly TRBD1 (5 bases). The V end was cut by 2 bases, the J end by 1 base, with 16 bases between. Germline CDR1 is WSHSY and CDR2 is SAAADI. This CDR3 is 17 amino acids long. The CDR3 loop reads CASSEGQGRLRTDTQYF. Written as DNA, the CDR3 is TGCGCCAGCAGTGAGGGGCAGGGAAGACTGCGCACAGATACGCAGTATTTT.

The V and J genes are TRBV4-3 and TRBJ2-7; D perhaps matches TRBD1 (5 bases). TRBJ2-5 matches the DNA end more closely, so the J call is doubtful. This CDR3 contains 15 residues. Germline V gene data show CDR1 as LGHNA and CDR2 as YSLEER. DNA for the CDR3: TGCGCCAGCAGCCAAGATGGGGCGCCCACGGAGACCCAGTACTTC. Its translation is CASSQDGAPTETQYF.

In this sample, this clonotype turned up once. J is TRBJ2-1 and V is TRBV9, with 9 bases identical to TRBD2. CDR1 is SGDLS, CDR2 YYNGEE, per germline. This CDR3 comprises 16 residues. Trimming at V came to 4 bases and at J to 2 bases, leaving 7 bases not matched to a gene. The CDR3 DNA sequence: TGTGCCAGCAGCCCCTGGACTAGCGTGGCCTACAATGAGCAGTTCTTC. Translating it yields CASSPWTSVAYNEQFF.